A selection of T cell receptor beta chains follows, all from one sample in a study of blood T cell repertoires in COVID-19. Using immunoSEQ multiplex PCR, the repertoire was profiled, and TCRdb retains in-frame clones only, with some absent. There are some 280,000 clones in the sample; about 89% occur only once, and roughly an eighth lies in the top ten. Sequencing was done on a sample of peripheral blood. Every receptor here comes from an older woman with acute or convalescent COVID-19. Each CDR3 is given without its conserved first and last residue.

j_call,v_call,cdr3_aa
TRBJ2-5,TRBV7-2,ASSPLAGAGETQY
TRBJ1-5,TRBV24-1,ATSDPGGGNQPQH
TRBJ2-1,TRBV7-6,ASSPIAGGPGNEQF
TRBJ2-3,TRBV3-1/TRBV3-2,ASMQGMTDTQY
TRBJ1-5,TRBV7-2,AEGPGDSNQPQH
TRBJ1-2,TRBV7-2,ASSSTGTANYGYT
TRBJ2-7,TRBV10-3,AISDLQARQEEQY
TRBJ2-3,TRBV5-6,ASSLRSPDTQY
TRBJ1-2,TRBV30,AWQQVDYGYT
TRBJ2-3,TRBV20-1,SASIVLADSSSTDTQY
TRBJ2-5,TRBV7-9,ASSPYRGTETQY
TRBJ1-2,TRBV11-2,ASSPRQLTNYGYT
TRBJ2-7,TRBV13,ASSHRQGVSYEQY
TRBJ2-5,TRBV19,ASSIGGDRRETQY
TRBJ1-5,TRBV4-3,ASSHPPTVSGNQPQH
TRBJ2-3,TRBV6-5,ASGTPTDTQY
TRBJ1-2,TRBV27,ASSLGFGGEGYT
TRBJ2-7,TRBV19,ASSIGNRFYEQY
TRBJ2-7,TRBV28,ASSSLGGSGYEQY
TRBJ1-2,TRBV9,ASSPPEAYGYT
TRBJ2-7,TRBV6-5,ASAGDTYEQY
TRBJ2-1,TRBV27,ASSLSSRRGGQF
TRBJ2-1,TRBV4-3,ASSQGASSGLSYNEQF
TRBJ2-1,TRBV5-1,ASSSGTGGYNEQF
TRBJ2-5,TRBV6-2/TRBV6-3,ASSRGTGPQETQY
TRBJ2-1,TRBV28,ASSLSGRSDEQF
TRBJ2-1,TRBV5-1,ASSWGTDRYNEQF
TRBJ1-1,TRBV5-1,ASSSDSRDTEAF
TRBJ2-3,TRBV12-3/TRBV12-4,ASSPGQTYTQY
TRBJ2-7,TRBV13,ASSFRETLALPSEQY
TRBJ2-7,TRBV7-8,ASSLARLAVSYEQY
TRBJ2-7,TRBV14,ASSQVGRGLPLNEQY
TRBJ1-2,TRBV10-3,AISDFPRGTNYGYT
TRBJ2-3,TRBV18,ASSPGTSTDTQY
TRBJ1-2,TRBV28,ASSSPTPVDYGYT
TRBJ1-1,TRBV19,ASSTRTENTEAF
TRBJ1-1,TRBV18,ASSPPGASNTEAF
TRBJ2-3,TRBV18,ASSRGQNLDTQY
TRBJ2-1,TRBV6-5,ASRTVAGGGEQF
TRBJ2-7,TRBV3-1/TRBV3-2,ASSSLPRRGFYEQY
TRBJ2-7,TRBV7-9,ASSPSPQGTYEQY
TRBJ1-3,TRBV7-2,ASSSHRGRPGNTIY
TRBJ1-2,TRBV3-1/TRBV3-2,ASSQGTGFAQSGYT
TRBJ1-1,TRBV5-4,ASSLGAGGTEAF
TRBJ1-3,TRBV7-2,ASSSVGGTGNTIY
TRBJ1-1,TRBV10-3,AITRQGLAF
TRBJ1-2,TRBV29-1,SVEWTGPYGYT